This TCR beta chain was captured by sequencing in a study of HIV-infected patients and healthy controls. TCRdb used MiXCR to reprocess the 5' RACE reads, holding one entry per CDR3 protein. Among about 67,000 distinct CDR3 sequences listed, around 17% were seen once. The ends were cut back, 8 bases at V and 7 bases at J, with 14 bases in the middle. This CDR3 is built from 13 residues. Germline lookup yields CDR1 MNHEY and CDR2 SVGAGI. Sequences were obtained from CD4+ T cells from blood. The TCR originated in a human donor in good health. The chain employs TRBV6-5 and TRBJ1-4, with D unresolved. Written as DNA, the CDR3 is TGTGCCAGCGGCCGGGGTCGAGGTGAAAAACTGTTTTTT. It is translated as CASGRGRGEKLFF.